This T cell receptor (beta chain) was identified during a study of Graves' ophthalmopathy and Graves' hyperthyroidism. In regard to this clonotype: Antigen unknown.

In this cohort, patients with other autoimmune diseases, uncontrolled infections, pregnancy or lactation were excluded. Study results and limitations: Ophthalmopathy progression was predicted with 55% to 71% sensitivity and approximately 72% specificity. Most expanded clonotypes from thyroid (those above 0.001 frequency) were also found in blood.

Investigators amplified TCR beta CDR3 regions from RNA transcripts. The authors performed first-round RT-PCR with HTBI primers and then a second-round multiplex PCR. TCRdb reprocessed the multiplex PCR reads via MiXCR and lists one record per CDR3 protein. The table lists hundreds of thousands of distinct CDR3 sequences, 14% of them singletons. Input material: blood. The TCR originated in a woman younger than 45 with Graves' ophthalmopathy.

The CDR3 DNA follows: TGTGCCAGCAGTGCGGAGAGCAATCAGCCCCAGCATTTT. Translated: CASSAESNQPQHF. The chain combines TRBV6-1 with TRBJ1-5; no clear D. V gave up 4 bases and J gave up 1 base, with 5 bases separating them. The CDR3 covers 13 residues. CDR1 and CDR2 from the germline V gene are MNHNS and SASEGT.